This entry lists 12 T cell receptor beta chains sequenced from one sample in a study of response to subunit inactivated influenza vaccine. MiXCR, run by TCRdb on the RT-PCR reads, gives a single entry per CDR3 protein. Of about 780,000 distinct CDR3 sequences listed, 18% were seen once; the top ten hold roughly 10%. Material: PBMCs from blood, obtained around 5 days after vaccination. The receptors were sampled from a man aged 50 to 60 who received an inactivated influenza vaccine.

This clonotype was observed at least ten times. The V call is TRBV7-2, the J call TRBJ1-6; D is possibly TRBD1 (6 bases). The germline V gene encodes CDR1 SGHTA and CDR2 FQGNSA. Trimming left V 0 bases short and J 7 bases short, with 10 bases between. The CDR3 has 15 residues. The CDR3 bases are TGTGCCAGCAGCTTAGCGGAGGGGGGGAATTCACCCCTCCACTTT. Residues: CASSLAEGGNSPLHF.

This clonotype was seen more than once but under ten times. The chain recombines TRBV7-2 with TRBJ2-7, with 10 bases fitting TRBD1. The trim removed 5 bases at V and 4 bases at J, leaving 8 bases unmatched. This CDR3 has 15 residues. CDR1 SGHTA and CDR2 FQGNSA come from the germline V gene. The DNA for the CDR3 is TGTGCCAGCAGCAGCGGACAGGGGGGTCCTTACGAGCAGTACTTC. Its translation is CASSSGQGGPYEQYF.

The table lists this clonotype with a few counts. The chain joins TRBV15 to TRBJ1-4; no clear D. The CDR3 extends over 15 amino acids. The V gene lost 0 bases and the J gene lost 4 bases, with 9 bases spanning the gap. The germline V gene encodes CDR1 LNHNV and CDR2 YYDKDF (reference sequence). The CDR3 DNA reads TGTGCCACCAGCAGAGATGATAAGGGTAATGAAAAACTGTTTTTT. As protein: CATSRDDKGNEKLFF.

The chain links TRBV20-1 to TRBJ1-6, with TRBD1 matching 7 bases. Germline loops: CDR1 DFQATT, CDR2 SNEGSKA (reference sequence). Germline trimming cut 2 bases from V and 6 bases from J; bases unmatched to any gene: 7. CDR3 size: 15 residues. The DNA for the CDR3 is TGCAGTGCTAGAACGGACAGGTCAGCTAATTCACCCCTCCACTTT. It codes for CSARTDRSANSPLHF.

The table lists this clonotype with many counts. This chain uses TRBV5-5 with TRBJ2-1; D may be TRBD2 (6 bases). This CDR3 has 15 amino acids. Deletions cut 7 bases from V and 0 bases from J, with 14 bases between. CDR1 and CDR2 (germline): SGHKS, YYEKEE (reference sequence). The CDR3: CASSARESSYNEQFF. The CDR3 DNA reads as TGTGCCAGCTCGGCCCGGGAGAGCTCCTACAATGAGCAGTTCTTC.

This clonotype was counted a few times. The chain couples TRBV6-2 or TRBV6-3 to TRBJ2-1; 11 nucleotides line up with TRBD2. Germline V lookup: CDR1 MNHEY, CDR2 SVGEGT. There are 14 residues in the CDR3. The junction had 4 bases not matched to a gene; V was cut back by 7 bases and J by 5 bases. CDR3 loop: CASTPSGGNNEQFF. The CDR3 nucleotides read TGTGCCAGCACCCCTAGCGGGGGGAACAATGAGCAGTTCTTC.

This clonotype was counted a few times. The V gene is TRBV28, the J gene TRBJ2-3; D might be TRBD2 (6 bases). Trimming removed 4 bases at V and 7 bases at J, with 12 bases between. The germline V gene encodes CDR1 MDHEN and CDR2 SYDVKM. This CDR3 has 13 residues. CDR3 residues: CASSSWRDHTQYF. The CDR3 nucleotides read TGTGCCAGCAGTTCATGGAGGGACCATACGCAGTATTTT.

The chain has TRBV6-1 and TRBJ1-1; TRBD1 is a possible D gene (6 bases). Germline CDR1 and CDR2: MNHNS and SASEGT. CDR3 length equals 13 residues. Trimming took 3 bases from V and 1 from J, leaving 6 bases between them. This chain's CDR3 is CASSETGNTEAFF. The DNA for the CDR3 is TGTGCCAGCAGTGAGACAGGGAACACTGAAGCTTTCTTT.

This clonotype was recorded a few times. The chain has TRBV3-1 and TRBJ2-5; possibly TRBD1 or TRBD2 for D (5 bases each). Germline CDR1 reads LGHDT; CDR2 reads YNNKEL (reference sequence). Trimming removed 5 bases from V and 1 base from J, with 14 bases in between. The CDR3 has 15 residues. This CDR3 is CASSTRRGLQETQYF. As DNA, the CDR3 is TGTGCCAGCAGCACCCGACGGGGCCTCCAAGAGACCCAGTACTTC.

There are a few counts of this clonotype. The rearrangement uses TRBV5-1 and TRBJ2-1, with D unresolved. The CDR3 has 16 residues. In germline, CDR1 is SGHRS, CDR2 YFSETQ. The V and J ends lost 0 bases and 0 bases respectively, with 10 bases between them. CDR3 DNA sequence: TGCGCCAGCAGCTTGGAGGGCAGTAACTCCTACAATGAGCAGTTCTTC. Its translation: CASSLEGSNSYNEQFF.

This clonotype was detected only a few times. The chain has TRBV2 and TRBJ2-3; D might be TRBD1 or TRBD2, each matching 5 bases. V shed 6 bases and J shed 5 bases, with 15 bases lying between them. This CDR3 has 14 residues. Germline loops: CDR1 SNHLY, CDR2 FYNNEI. Written as DNA, the CDR3 is TGTGCCAGCAGCCCGGGACCGCCCCAAGATACGCAGTATTTT. Encoded protein: CASSPGPPQDTQYF.

A few counts support this clonotype. The CDR3: CASSPGGAITDTQYF. In DNA, the CDR3 is TGTGCCAGCAGTCCGGGGGGGGCTATCACAGATACGCAGTATTTT. This chain uses TRBV12-3 or TRBV12-4 with TRBJ2-3; 8 bases are shared with TRBD2. The CDR3 spans 15 residues. With 5 bases clipped from V and 2 bases from J, the junction kept 6 bases outside the gene matches.